The next 5 T cell receptor beta chains were all read from a single sample in a study of T cells in Graves' hyperthyroidism and ophthalmopathy. The CDR3 regions of TCR beta were amplified from RNA transcripts. TCR CDR3 underwent first-round RT-PCR with the HTBI primer set. A single record per CDR3 protein comes from TCRdb applying MiXCR to the multiplex PCR reads. The sample has about 360,000 distinct CDR3 sequences, approximately 19% seen once. The specimen was blood. These receptor sequences come from a woman between 18 and 29 years old with Graves' hyperthyroidism.

V is TRBV20-1 and J is TRBJ1-1; 7 bases line up with TRBD1. Germline loops: CDR1 DFQATT, CDR2 SNEGSKA (reference sequence). The CDR3 is 16 amino acids. The V and J ends lost 5 bases and 5 bases, in that order; junction bases with no gene match: 17. In nucleotides, the CDR3 is TGCAGTGCTCAGATCCCTCCGGGACAGAGAGGGACTGAAGCTTTCTTT. Translation: CSAQIPPGQRGTEAFF.

The sample holds many counts of this clonotype. The rearrangement links TRBV29-1 to TRBJ1-1; weak D call: TRBD1 (6 bases). Trimming took 1 base from V and 1 from J, leaving 22 bases between them. The CDR3 spans 18 residues. Germline-derived CDR1 and CDR2 are SQVTM and ANQGSEA. CDR3 DNA: TGCAGCGTTGAAGGTCCGCAGGGGAGTCGCGGCGGGAACACTGAAGCTTTCTTT. Translated: CSVEGPQGSRGGNTEAFF. The whole variable domain, filled in from reference TRBV29-1 and TRBJ1-1, reads SAVISQKPSRDICQRGTSLTIQCQVDSQVTMMFWYRQQPGQSLTLIATANQGSEATYESGFVIDKFPISRPNLTFSTLTVSNMSPEDSSIYLCSVEGPQGSRGGNTEAFFGQGTRLTVV.

The sample holds many counts of this clonotype. V and J are TRBV6-5 and TRBJ1-1; no clear D gene. Germline lookup yields CDR1 MNHEY and CDR2 SVGAGI. The CDR3 sequence is 13 residues long. The V gene lost 2 bases and the J gene lost 4 bases, with 8 bases spanning the gap. CDR3 in amino acids: CASSYRRGTEAFF. CDR3 sequence (DNA): TGTGCCAGCAGTTACCGCCGGGGCACTGAAGCTTTCTTT.

The sample holds one count of this clonotype. The V and J genes are TRBV7-8 and TRBJ2-7; D is undetermined. CDR3 length: 14 residues. Germline CDR1 reads SGHVS; CDR2 reads FQNEAQ. Trimming removed 5 bases at V and 2 bases at J, with 13 bases between. DNA for the CDR3: TGTGCCAGCAGCCTGGTGGGGTTAACCTACGAGCAGTACTTC. This encodes CASSLVGLTYEQYF. Looking up the rest from reference TRBV7-8 and TRBJ2-7 gives the full variable domain: GAGVSQSPRYKVAKRGQDVALRCDPISGHVSLFWYQQALGQGPEFLTYFQNEAQLDKSGLPSDRFFAERPEGSVSTLKIQRTQQEDSAVYLCASSLVGLTYEQYFGPGTRLTVT.

This clonotype was detected ten times or more. The chain is built from TRBV30 and TRBJ1-2, with D perhaps TRBD1 (5 bases). This CDR3 is 13 amino acids long. The germline V gene has CDR1 GTSNPN and CDR2 SVGIG (reference sequence). V lost 3 bases to trimming and J lost 7 bases, with 15 bases between them. Here the CDR3 reads CAWRGLKGTGYTF. CDR3 nucleotide sequence: TGTGCCTGGAGAGGGCTGAAAGGGACTGGCTACACCTTC.